The sequence of this T cell receptor beta chain was determined in a study of blood T cell repertoires in COVID-19 (dated by TCRdb to about 2020). About the full investigation: Samples covering the acute and convalescent phases of COVID-19 were provided by collaborators in the United States, Italy and Spain. The dataset comprised deeply sampled blood TCRbeta repertoires from subjects exposed to, actively infected with, or recovered from COVID-19. The repertoires were released in a freely available public database meant as a resource for research on the immune response to SARS-CoV-2. The prospective study material was composed of cDNA or gDNA derived from T cells, B-cell-depleted T cells, or PBMCs. HLA class I and class II types, where available, came from metadata supplied by the sample provider rather than from assay-based typing. The sample metadata nearly always contained a de-identified subject ID, COVID-19 status, age in years and sex. Samples came from the ongoing ImmuneRACE study (first 160 participants) plus 1,254 subjects from 6 global collaborators.

The CDR3 spans 14 residues, from the cysteine through the phenylalanine. Only the CDR3 portion is preserved as DNA: 42 bases, with reading frame beginning at the first base. Overall results and qualifications from the work: The quantity of clinical and demographic metadata differed by source and by participant and was supplied without curation.

TCRbeta CDR3 regions were amplified from genomic DNA using the immunoSEQ Assay, a bias-controlled multiplex PCR. Per the authors' processing: The number of nucleated cells in each sample was estimated from the amplification of reference gene primers within the assay. To quantify the absolute abundance of each unique TCRbeta CDR3 rearrangement, sequence reads were collapsed and filtered. Productive Simpson clonality was computed per sample as the square root of Simpson's diversity index over productive rearrangements. TCRdb took over this immuneACCESS table, retaining in-frame rearrangements with V and J assigned. Such tables are incomplete; in checked studies, under half of the missing clones stem from an unresolved V gene, and the remainder is unexplained. The V and J calls and clone size are taken from that table; D and trimming were inferred from the DNA. The sample yields over 70,000 clones; approximately 80% were counted once. Clones ranked in the top ten supply 15% to 20% of the sample.

On this clone: The antigen it recognizes is unknown. No base qualities exist here, and no much larger clone lies one base off it.

Whole blood was collected in K2EDTA tubes by collaborating institutions according to the institutions' own protocols. Collaborator samples were shipped for TCRbeta analysis as frozen whole blood, isolated PBMCs, or DNA extracted from either sample type. This clonotype was sampled from a woman aged 80 or older with acute or convalescent COVID-19. The V and J genes are TRBV21-1 and TRBJ2-7; the table's D gene call, TRBD1, was not cross checked with the DNA. TRBV21-1 is flagged as a pseudogene. Sequencing was done on a sample of peripheral blood. The CDR3 has the sequence CASSFGQGVYEQYF. The sequenced DNA is TGTGCCAGCAGCTTCGGACAGGGCGTCTACGAGCAGTACTTC.